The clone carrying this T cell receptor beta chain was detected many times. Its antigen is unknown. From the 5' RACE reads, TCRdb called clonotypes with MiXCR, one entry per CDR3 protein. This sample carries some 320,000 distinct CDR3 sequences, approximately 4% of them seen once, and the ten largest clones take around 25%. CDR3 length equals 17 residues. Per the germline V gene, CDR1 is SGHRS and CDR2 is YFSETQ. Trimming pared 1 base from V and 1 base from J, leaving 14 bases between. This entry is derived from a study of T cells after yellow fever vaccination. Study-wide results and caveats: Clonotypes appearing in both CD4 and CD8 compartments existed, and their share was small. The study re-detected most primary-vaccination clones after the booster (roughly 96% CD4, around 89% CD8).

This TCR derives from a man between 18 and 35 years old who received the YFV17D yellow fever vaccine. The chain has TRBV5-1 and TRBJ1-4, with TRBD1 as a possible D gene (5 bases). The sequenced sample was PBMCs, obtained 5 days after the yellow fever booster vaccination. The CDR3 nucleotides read TGCGCCAGCAGCTTGCAGGGCTTCGGCGGAACTAATGAAAAACTGTTTTTT. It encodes CASSLQGFGGTNEKLFF.